The rows below give T cell receptor beta chains drawn from one sample of a study of T cell changes during pregnancy in multiple sclerosis. Sequenced by immunoSEQ multiplex PCR; TCRdb stores in-frame clones only, minus some. The data contain 45,000 to 65,000 clones, around 90% of them singletons. Sample: CD4+ T cells from peripheral blood mononuclear cells, taken in the third trimester of pregnancy. These receptors were collected from a female donor with multiple sclerosis, enrolled in a pregnancy study. Both conserved end residues are part of each CDR3. The D gene is left open where the match is weak.

J,V,D,length,CDR3
TRBJ2-7,TRBV6-1,TRBD2,14,CASSDTSGEREQYF
TRBJ1-5,TRBV6-5,TRBD1,15,CASRRAGGENQPQHF
TRBJ2-5,TRBV7-6,-,14,CASSLGQPGETQYF
TRBJ2-1,TRBV29-1,-,11,CSVEERGEQFF
TRBJ2-2,TRBV7-3,-,15,CASSFGGGLPGELFF
TRBJ2-7,TRBV4-1,-,15,CASSQVPLAAYEQYF
TRBJ2-1,TRBV7-2,-,12,CASSLGGHEQFF
TRBJ1-1,TRBV7-8,TRBD1,18,CASRPTAAGGVVNTEAFF
TRBJ2-7,TRBV7-9,-,15,CASSLEGAVRGEQYF
TRBJ2-5,TRBV5-1,TRBD2,18,CASSSYPYSGVRQETQYF
TRBJ2-3,TRBV10-3,TRBD2,14,CAISPGTSEDTQYF
TRBJ2-7,TRBV11-2,-,14,CASSLTGRIYEQYF